This TCR beta chain was captured by sequencing in a study of shared clonotypes between healthy human individuals. Sequencing used immunoSEQ multiplex PCR; TCRdb keeps in-frame clones, though not all of them. The sample contains over 2 million clones, about 90% of which appear only once. Sequencing used naive CD4+ T cells from PBMCs. The subset denotes: CD45RA+ positively selected. The sequence came from a man younger than 35 in good health. Some clones in this sample may be carry-over from other donors' samples.

The CDR3 loop reads CATTAKGARTDTQYF. CDR3 nucleotide sequence: TGTGCCACCACAGCGAAGGGAGCTCGCACAGATACGCAGTATTTT. This chain joins TRBV7-2 and TRBJ2-3; a weak D match, TRBD2 (5 bases). CDR3 length: 15 amino acids. Germline V gene lookup returns CDR1 SGHTA and CDR2 FQGNSA. The V gene lost 10 bases and the J gene lost 1 base, with 18 bases spanning the gap.